This entry concerns a single T cell receptor (beta chain). Its antigen is not known. The data belong to a study of cytomegalovirus exposure and HLA in healthy donors. Overall study findings and caveats: Reports credit the classifier with highly specific, highly sensitive diagnosis of cytomegalovirus status. The likely origin of a cluster of highly shared sequence variants was a sequencing artifact.

Germline V gene sequence: CDR1 SGHDT, CDR2 YYEEEE. The CDR3 runs to 14 residues. J was trimmed by 11 bases and V by 2 bases; bases with no gene match: 12. It was with 60 Vbeta and 13 Jbeta primers that the PCR ran. TCRdb keeps only in-frame clones here, not all; method: immunoSEQ multiplex PCR. The sample contains 160,000 or so clones, around 72% of which appear only once. The chain recombines TRBV5-6 with TRBJ2-5, with 7 bases that match TRBD1. The sequence was collected from a female donor in good health and CMV-seronegative. Specimen: PBMCs. The CDR3 DNA follows: TGTGCCAGCAGCTTCTTGGACAGGTTCGAAGAGCAGTACTTC. Its translation is CASSFLDRFEEQYF.